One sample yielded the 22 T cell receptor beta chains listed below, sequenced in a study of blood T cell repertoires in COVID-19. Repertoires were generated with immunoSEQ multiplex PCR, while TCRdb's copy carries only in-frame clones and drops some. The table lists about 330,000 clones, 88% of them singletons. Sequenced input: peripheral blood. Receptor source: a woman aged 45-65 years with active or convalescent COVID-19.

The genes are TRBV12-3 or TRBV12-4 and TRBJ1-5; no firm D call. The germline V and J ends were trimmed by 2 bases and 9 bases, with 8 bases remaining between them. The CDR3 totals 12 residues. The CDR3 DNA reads TGTGCCAGCAGTTTATTAGGAGGGCCCCAGCATTTT. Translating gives CASSLLGGPQHF.

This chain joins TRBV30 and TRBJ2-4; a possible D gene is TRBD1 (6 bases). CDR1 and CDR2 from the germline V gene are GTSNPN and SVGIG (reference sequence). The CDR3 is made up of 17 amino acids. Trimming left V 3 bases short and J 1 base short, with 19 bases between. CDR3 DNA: TGTGCCTGGAGATCCCCATGGGGGCTCGGGGCCAAAAACATTCAGTACTTC. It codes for CAWRSPWGLGAKNIQYF.

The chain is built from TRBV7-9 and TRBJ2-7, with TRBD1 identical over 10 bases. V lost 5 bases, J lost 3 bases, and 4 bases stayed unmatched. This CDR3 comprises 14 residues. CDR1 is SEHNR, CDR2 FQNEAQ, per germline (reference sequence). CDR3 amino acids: CASSRGQGGYEQYF. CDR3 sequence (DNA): TGTGCCAGCAGCCGTGGACAGGGGGGCTACGAGCAGTACTTC.

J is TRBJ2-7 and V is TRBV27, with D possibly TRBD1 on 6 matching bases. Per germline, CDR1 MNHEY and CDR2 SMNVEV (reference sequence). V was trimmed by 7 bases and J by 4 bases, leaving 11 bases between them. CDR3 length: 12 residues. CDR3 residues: CASTPRGYEQYF. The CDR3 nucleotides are TGTGCCAGCACCCCGAGGGGGTACGAGCAGTACTTC.

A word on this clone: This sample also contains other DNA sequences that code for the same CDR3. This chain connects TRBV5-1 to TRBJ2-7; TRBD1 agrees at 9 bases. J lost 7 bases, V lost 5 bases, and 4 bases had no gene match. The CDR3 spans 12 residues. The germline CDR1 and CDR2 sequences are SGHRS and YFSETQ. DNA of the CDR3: TGCGCCAGCAGTTTAGGACAGGGGGAGCAGTACTTC. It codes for CASSLGQGEQYF.

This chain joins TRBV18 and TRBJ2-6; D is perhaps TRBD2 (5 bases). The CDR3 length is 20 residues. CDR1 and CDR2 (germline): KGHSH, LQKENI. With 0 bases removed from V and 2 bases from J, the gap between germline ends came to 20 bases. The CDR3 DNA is TGTGCCAGCTCACCACCCACTTTAGGGCACGGGGATCCTGGGGCCAACGTCCTGACTTTC. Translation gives CASSPPTLGHGDPGANVLTF.

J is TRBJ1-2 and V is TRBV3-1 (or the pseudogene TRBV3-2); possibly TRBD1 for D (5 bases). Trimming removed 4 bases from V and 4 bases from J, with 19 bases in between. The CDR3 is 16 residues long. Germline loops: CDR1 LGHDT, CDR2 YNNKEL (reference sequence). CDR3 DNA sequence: TGTGCCAGCAGCCCCTTTTTAGGGGCGGACCCCTATGGCTACACCTTC. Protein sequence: CASSPFLGADPYGYTF.

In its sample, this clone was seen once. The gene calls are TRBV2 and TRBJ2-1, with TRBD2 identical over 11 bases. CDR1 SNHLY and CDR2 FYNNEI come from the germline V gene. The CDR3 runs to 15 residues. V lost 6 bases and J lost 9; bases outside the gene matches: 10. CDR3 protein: CASRQVAGGPGEQFF. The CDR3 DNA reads TGTGCCAGCAGGCAGGTAGCGGGAGGGCCCGGTGAGCAGTTCTTC.

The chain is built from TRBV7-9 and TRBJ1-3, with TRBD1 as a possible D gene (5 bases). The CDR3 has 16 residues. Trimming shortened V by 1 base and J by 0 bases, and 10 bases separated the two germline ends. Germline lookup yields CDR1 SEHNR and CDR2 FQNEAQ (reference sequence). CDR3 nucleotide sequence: TGTGCCAGCAGCTTAGGCAGACAGAGCTCTGGAAACACCATATATTTT. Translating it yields CASSLGRQSSGNTIYF. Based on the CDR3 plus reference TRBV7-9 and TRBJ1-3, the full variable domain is DTGVSQNPRHKITKRGQNVTFRCDPISEHNRLYWYRQTLGQGPEFLTYFQNEAQLEKSRLLSDRFSAERPKGSFSTLEIQRTEQGDSAMYLCASSLGRQSSGNTIYFGEGSWLTVV.

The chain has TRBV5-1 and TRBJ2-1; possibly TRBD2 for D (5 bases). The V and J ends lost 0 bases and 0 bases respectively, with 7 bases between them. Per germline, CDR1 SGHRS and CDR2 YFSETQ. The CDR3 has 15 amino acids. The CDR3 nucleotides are TGCGCCAGCAGCTTGGTCGGGATCTCCTACAATGAGCAGTTCTTC. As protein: CASSLVGISYNEQFF.

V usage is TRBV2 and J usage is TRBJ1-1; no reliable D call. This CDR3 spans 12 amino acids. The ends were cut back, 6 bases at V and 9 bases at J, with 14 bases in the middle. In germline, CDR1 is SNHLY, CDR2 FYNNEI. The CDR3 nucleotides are TGTGCCAGCAGAAGGATGGGAGTTCAAGCTTTCTTT. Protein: CASRRMGVQAFF.

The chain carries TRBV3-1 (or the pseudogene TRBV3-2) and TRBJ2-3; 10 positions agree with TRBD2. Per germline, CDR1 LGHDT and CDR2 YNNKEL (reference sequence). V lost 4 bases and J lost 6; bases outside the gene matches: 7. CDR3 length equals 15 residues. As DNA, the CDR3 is TGTGCCAGCAGCCCAACTAGCGGGGTTGGGGATACGCAGTATTTT. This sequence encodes CASSPTSGVGDTQYF.

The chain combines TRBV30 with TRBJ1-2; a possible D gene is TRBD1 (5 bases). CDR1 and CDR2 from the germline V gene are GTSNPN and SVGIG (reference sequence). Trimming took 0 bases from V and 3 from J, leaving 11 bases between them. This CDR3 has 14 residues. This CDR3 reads CAWSVRGAHYGYTF. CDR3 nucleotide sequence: TGTGCCTGGAGTGTAAGGGGTGCACACTATGGCTACACCTTC. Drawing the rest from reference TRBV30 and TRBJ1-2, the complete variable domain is SQTIHQWPATLVQPVGSPLSLECTVEGTSNPNLYWYRQAAGRGLQLLFYSVGIGQISSEVPQNLSASRPQDRQFILSSKKLLLSDSGFYLCAWSVRGAHYGYTFGSGTRLTVV.

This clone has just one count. Here the CDR3 reads CATQGQINEKLFF. The CDR3 DNA is TGTGCCACCCAGGGACAGATTAATGAAAAACTGTTTTTT. The chain recombines TRBV24-1 with TRBJ1-4; 7 bases match TRBD1. The CDR3 has 13 residues. Germline V CDR1 and CDR2: KGHDR, SFDVKD. Unmatched junction bases numbered 4, after V lost 9 bases and J lost 4 bases.

CDR3 region: CAIPLDRWNTEAFF. The CDR3 DNA reads as TGTGCCATCCCGTTAGACAGATGGAACACTGAAGCTTTCTTT. The gene calls are TRBV27 and TRBJ1-1, with TRBD1 as a possible D gene (5 bases). Germline loops: CDR1 MNHEY, CDR2 SMNVEV (reference sequence). The CDR3 contains 14 residues. With 10 bases removed from V and 1 base from J, the gap between germline ends came to 16 bases.

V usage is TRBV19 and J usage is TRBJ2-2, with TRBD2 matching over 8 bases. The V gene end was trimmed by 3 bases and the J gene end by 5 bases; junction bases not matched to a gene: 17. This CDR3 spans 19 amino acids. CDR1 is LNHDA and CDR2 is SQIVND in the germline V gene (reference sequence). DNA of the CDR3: TGTGCCAGTAGTATTTCCCCGACTCCCTGGACTAGCCGTACCGGGGAGCTGTTTTTT. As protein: CASSISPTPWTSRTGELFF.

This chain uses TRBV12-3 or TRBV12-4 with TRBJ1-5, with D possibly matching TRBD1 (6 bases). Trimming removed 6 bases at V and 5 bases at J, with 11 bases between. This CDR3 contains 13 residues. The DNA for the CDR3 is TGTGCCAGCAGATTGACAGGCGATCAGCCCCAGCATTTT. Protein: CASRLTGDQPQHF.

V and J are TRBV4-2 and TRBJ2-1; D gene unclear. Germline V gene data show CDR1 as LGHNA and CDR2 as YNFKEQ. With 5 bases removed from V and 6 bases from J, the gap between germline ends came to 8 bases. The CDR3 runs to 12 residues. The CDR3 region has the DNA TGTGCCAGCAGCGCCGAGCGCAATGAGCAGTTCTTC. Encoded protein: CASSAERNEQFF.

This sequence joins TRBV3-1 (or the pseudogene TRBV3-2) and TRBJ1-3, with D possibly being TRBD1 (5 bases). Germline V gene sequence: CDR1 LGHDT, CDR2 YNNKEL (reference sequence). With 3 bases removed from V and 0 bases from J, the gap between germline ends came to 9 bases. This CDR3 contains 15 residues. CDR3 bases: TGTGCCAGCAGCCAGGGGGGTGACTCTGGAAACACCATATATTTT. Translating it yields CASSQGGDSGNTIYF.

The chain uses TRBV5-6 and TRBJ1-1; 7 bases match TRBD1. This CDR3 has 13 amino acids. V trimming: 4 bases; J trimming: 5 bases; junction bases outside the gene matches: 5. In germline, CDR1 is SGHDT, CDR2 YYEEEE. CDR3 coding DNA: TGTGCCAGCAGCCTGACAGGGTGGACTGAAGCTTTCTTT. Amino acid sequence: CASSLTGWTEAFF. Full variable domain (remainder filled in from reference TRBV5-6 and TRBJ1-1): DAGVTQSPTHLIKTRGQQVTLRCSPKSGHDTVSWYQQALGQGPQFIFQYYEEEERQRGNFPDRFSGHQFPNYSSELNVNALLLGDSALYLCASSLTGWTEAFFGQGTRLTVV.

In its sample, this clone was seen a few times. The CDR3 region has the DNA TGTGCCAGCAGACGTACAGGGGAAGCTTTCTTT. It codes for CASRRTGEAFF. The chain combines TRBV6-5 with TRBJ1-1, with D possibly being TRBD1 (6 bases). V lost 6 bases, J lost 8 bases, and 10 bases lay in between. The germline V gene has CDR1 MNHEY and CDR2 SVGAGI. The CDR3 sequence is 11 residues long.

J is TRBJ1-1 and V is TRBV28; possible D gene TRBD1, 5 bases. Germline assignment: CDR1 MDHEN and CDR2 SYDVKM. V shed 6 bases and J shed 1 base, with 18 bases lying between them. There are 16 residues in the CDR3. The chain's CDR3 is CASSPVGGEGNTEAFF. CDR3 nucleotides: TGTGCCAGCAGCCCCGTTGGGGGGGAGGGGAACACTGAAGCTTTCTTT.